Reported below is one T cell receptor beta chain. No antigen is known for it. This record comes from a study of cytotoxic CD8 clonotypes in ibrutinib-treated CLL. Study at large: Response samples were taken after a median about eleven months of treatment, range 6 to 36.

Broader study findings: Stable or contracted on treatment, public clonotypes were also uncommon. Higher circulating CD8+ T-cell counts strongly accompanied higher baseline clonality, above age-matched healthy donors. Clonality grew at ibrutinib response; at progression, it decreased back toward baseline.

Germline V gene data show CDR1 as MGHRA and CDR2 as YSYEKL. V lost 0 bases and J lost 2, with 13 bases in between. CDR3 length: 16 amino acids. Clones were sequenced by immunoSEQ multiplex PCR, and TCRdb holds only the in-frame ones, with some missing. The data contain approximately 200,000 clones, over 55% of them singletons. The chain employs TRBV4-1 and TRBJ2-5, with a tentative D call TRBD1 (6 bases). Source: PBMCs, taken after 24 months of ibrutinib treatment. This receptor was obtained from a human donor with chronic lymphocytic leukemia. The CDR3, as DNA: TGCGCCAGCAGCCAAGATGTACAGGGATATCAAGAGACCCAGTACTTC. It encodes CASSQDVQGYQETQYF.